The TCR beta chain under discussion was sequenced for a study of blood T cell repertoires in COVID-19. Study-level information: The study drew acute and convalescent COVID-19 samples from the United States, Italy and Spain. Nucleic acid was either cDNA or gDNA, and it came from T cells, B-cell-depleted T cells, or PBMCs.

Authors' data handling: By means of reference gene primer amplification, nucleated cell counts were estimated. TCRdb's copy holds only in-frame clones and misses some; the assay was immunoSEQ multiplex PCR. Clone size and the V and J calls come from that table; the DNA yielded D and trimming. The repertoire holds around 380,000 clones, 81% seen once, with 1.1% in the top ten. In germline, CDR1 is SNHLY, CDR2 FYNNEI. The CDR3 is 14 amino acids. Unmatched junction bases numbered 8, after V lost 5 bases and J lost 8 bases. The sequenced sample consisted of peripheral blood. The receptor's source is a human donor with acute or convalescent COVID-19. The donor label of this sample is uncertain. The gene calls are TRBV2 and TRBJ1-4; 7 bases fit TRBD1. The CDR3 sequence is CASSRQGGIEKLFF. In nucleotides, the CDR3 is TGTGCCAGCAGTCGACAGGGTGGGATCGAAAAACTGTTTTTT.